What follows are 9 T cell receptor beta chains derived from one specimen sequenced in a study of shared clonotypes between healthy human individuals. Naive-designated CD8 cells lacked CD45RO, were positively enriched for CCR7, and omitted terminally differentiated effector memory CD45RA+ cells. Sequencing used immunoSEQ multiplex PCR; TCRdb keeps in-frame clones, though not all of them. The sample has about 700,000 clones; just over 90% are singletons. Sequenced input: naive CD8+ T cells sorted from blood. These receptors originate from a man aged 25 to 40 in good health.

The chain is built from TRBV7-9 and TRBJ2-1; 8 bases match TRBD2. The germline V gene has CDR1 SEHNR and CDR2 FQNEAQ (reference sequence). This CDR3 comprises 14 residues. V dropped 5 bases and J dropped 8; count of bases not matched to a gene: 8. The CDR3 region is CASSIGTRTHEQFF. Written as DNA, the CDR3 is TGTGCCAGCAGCATCGGGACTAGGACACATGAGCAGTTCTTC.

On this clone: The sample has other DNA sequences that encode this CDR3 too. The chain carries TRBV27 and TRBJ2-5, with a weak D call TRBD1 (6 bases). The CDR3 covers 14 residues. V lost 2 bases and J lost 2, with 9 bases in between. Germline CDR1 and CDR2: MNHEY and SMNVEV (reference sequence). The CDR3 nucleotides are TGTGCCAGCAGTTTACTGGACAGTCAAGAGACCCAGTACTTC. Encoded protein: CASSLLDSQETQYF.

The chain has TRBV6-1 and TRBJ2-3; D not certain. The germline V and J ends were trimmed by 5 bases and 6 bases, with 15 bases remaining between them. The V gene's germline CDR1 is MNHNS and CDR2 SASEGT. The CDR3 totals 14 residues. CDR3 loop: CASSSNTPRDTQYF. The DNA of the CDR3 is TGTGCCAGCAGTTCCAACACCCCCAGGGATACGCAGTATTTT.

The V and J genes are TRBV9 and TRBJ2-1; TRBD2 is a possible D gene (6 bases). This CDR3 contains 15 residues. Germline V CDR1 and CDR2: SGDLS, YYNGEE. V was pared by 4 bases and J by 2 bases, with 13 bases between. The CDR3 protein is CASSPGGETYNEQFF. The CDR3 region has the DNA TGTGCCAGCAGCCCCGGCGGGGAAACCTACAATGAGCAGTTCTTC.

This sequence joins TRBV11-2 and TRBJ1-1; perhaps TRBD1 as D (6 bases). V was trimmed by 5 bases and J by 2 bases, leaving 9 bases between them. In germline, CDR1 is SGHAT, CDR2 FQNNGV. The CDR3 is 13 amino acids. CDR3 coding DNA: TGTGCCAGCAGCCCGACAGGTAACACTGAAGCTTTCTTT. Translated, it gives CASSPTGNTEAFF.

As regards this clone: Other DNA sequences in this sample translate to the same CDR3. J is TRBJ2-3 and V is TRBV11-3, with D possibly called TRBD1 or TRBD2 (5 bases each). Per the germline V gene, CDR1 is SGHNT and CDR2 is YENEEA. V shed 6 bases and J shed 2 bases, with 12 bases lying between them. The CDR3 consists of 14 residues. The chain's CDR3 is CASSPRDHTDTQYF. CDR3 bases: TGTGCCAGCAGTCCCCGGGACCACACAGATACGCAGTATTTT. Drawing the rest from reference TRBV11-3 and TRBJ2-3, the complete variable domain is EAGVVQSPRYKIIEKKQPVAFWCNPISGHNTLYWYLQNLGQGPELLIRYENEEAVDDSQLPKDRFSAERLKGVDSTLKIQPAELGDSAVYLCASSPRDHTDTQYFGPGTRLTVL.

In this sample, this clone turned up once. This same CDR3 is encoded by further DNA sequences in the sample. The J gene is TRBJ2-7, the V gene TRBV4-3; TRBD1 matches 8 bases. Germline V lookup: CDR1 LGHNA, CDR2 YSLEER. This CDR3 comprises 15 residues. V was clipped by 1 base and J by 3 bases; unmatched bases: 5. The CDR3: CASSQVSGGIYEQYF. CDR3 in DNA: TGCGCCAGCAGCCAAGTATCAGGGGGCATCTACGAGCAGTACTTC.

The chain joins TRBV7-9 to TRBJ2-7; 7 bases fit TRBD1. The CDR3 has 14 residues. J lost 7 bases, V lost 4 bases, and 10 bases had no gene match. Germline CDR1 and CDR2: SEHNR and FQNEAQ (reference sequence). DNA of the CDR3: TGTGCCAGCAGCTATCGACAGGGTCTGGGTGAGCAGTACTTC. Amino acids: CASSYRQGLGEQYF.

The CDR3 protein is CASSETGGGYEQYF. DNA for the CDR3: TGTGCCAGCAGCGAGACAGGGGGTGGATACGAGCAGTACTTC. The chain joins TRBV5-8 to TRBJ2-7, with 9 bases aligning to TRBD1. The CDR3 runs to 14 residues. Germline V lookup: CDR1 SGHTS, CDR2 YDEGEE. The trim removed 4 bases at V and 4 bases at J, leaving 6 bases unmatched.